This T cell receptor beta chain stems from a study of identical twins. The sample holds many counts of this clonotype. TCRdb reprocessed the 5' RACE reads with MiXCR, giving one entry per CDR3 protein. Among 500,000 to 600,000 distinct CDR3 sequences listed, around 20% were seen once. Trimming pared 8 bases from V and 9 bases from J, leaving 8 bases between. This CDR3 region has 10 residues. The sample was also reused in another study, on T cells expressing NK-cell markers. That study adds: TCR beta repertoires came from sorted CD3+CD56+NKG2C+, CD3+CD56+NKG2C- and CD3+CD56-NKG2C+ T cells.

The chain couples TRBV12-3 or TRBV12-4 to TRBJ2-1; possibly TRBD2 for D (6 bases). Material for sequencing was CD4+ T cells sorted from blood. The source is a woman younger than 30 in good health. This CDR3 reads CASGGAEQFF. CDR3 bases: TGTGCCAGCGGCGGGGCTGAGCAGTTCTTC.